The rows below give T cell receptor beta chains drawn from one sample of a study of CD8 T cells in ankylosing spondylitis. TCRdb re-called the 5' RACE reads through MiXCR, storing one row per CDR3 protein. The sample contains more than 100,000 distinct CDR3 sequences, about an eighth of which appear only once. Sequencing was performed on blood, either unsorted or a sorted T cell fraction (not recorded which). The receptors stem from a female donor with ankylosing spondylitis or in good health (not recorded which). Each CDR3 is given with its conserved first and last residue. Each record gives: clone size, D gene, V gene, J gene, CDR3 protein, CDR3 DNA. A D gene is named only where the DNA matches it firmly. Only part of the rows carry a size: once, few, many, or a class if the clone is expanded.

size: few
D: TRBD1
V: TRBV7-3
J: TRBJ2-2
CDR3: CASSFNRTGGMELFF
DNA: TGTGCCAGCAGCTTTAACCGGACAGGAGGCATGGAGCTGTTTTTT

size: many
D: -
V: TRBV5-1
J: TRBJ1-2
CDR3: CASSFAPGDYGYTF
DNA: TGCGCCAGCAGCTTTGCCCCCGGGGACTATGGCTACACCTTC

size: many
D: -
V: TRBV12-3/TRBV12-4
J: TRBJ2-5
CDR3: CASTLASIQETQYF
DNA: TGTGCCAGCACCTTAGCCTCAATACAAGAGACCCAGTACTTC

size: many
D: -
V: TRBV29-1
J: TRBJ2-3
CDR3: CSTVDSSTDTQYF
DNA: TGCAGCACTGTAGACAGTAGCACAGATACGCAGTATTTT

size: few
D: -
V: TRBV5-1
J: TRBJ1-3
CDR3: CASSPGDSGNTIYF
DNA: TGCGCCAGCAGCCCTGGGGACTCTGGAAACACCATATATTTT

size: many
D: -
V: TRBV7-9
J: TRBJ1-5
CDR3: CASSTIQGSHQHF
DNA: TGTGCCAGCAGCACAATACAGGGATCTCACCAGCATTTT

size: -
D: -
V: TRBV27
J: TRBJ2-1
CDR3: CASSRQRVSYNEQFF
DNA: TGTGCCAGCAGCCGACAGCGGGTCTCCTACAATGAGCAGTTCTTC

size: -
D: TRBD1
V: TRBV11-2
J: TRBJ2-1
CDR3: CASSQGQGRNEQFF
DNA: TGTGCCAGCAGCCAAGGACAGGGGAGGAATGAGCAGTTCTTC

size: many
D: TRBD1
V: TRBV5-1
J: TRBJ2-4
CDR3: CASSPAGGLNIQYF
DNA: TGCGCCAGCAGCCCAGCAGGGGGTTTAAACATTCAGTACTTC

size: many
D: -
V: TRBV3-1
J: TRBJ2-4
CDR3: CASSQDWRRRENIQYF
DNA: TGTGCCAGCAGCCAAGATTGGCGGAGAAGGGAAAACATTCAGTACTTC

size: -
D: TRBD2
V: TRBV19
J: TRBJ2-7
CDR3: CASKGLAGEIGYEQYF
DNA: TGTGCCAGTAAAGGACTAGCGGGAGAGATTGGGTACGAGCAGTACTTC

size: many
D: -
V: TRBV30
J: TRBJ2-3
CDR3: CAWSVQVDTQYF
DNA: TGTGCCTGGAGTGTACAGGTAGATACGCAGTATTTT

size: few
D: TRBD2
V: TRBV20-1
J: TRBJ2-1
CDR3: CSARRLAGGNNEQFF
DNA: TGCAGTGCTAGGAGACTAGCGGGAGGAAACAATGAGCAGTTCTTC

size: many
D: -
V: TRBV12-3/TRBV12-4
J: TRBJ2-1
CDR3: CASNQYNEQFF
DNA: TGTGCCAGCAACCAGTACAATGAGCAGTTCTTC

size: many
D: -
V: TRBV20-1
J: TRBJ1-4
CDR3: CSARDQPSNEKLFF
DNA: TGCAGTGCTAGAGATCAGCCTTCTAATGAAAAACTGTTTTTT

size: many
D: -
V: TRBV28
J: TRBJ1-6
CDR3: CASKRTGPTNSPLHF
DNA: TGTGCCAGCAAACGGACGGGACCGACTAATTCACCCCTCCACTTT

size: few
D: TRBD2
V: TRBV20-1
J: TRBJ2-7
CDR3: CSADPTSGNYEQYF
DNA: TGCAGTGCAGATCCGACTAGCGGAAATTACGAGCAGTACTTC

size: many
D: TRBD2
V: TRBV20-1
J: TRBJ2-2
CDR3: CSASDGTSGANTGELFF
DNA: TGCAGTGCTAGTGACGGGACTAGCGGAGCGAACACCGGGGAGCTGTTTTTT

size: many
D: -
V: TRBV12-3/TRBV12-4
J: TRBJ1-2
CDR3: CASTGGPNYGYTF
DNA: TGTGCCTCAACGGGCGGCCCTAACTATGGCTACACCTTC

size: many
D: TRBD1
V: TRBV5-5
J: TRBJ2-2
CDR3: CASSLGWDRNTGELFF
DNA: TGTGCCAGCAGCTTGGGTTGGGACAGAAACACCGGGGAGCTGTTTTTT

size: many
D: -
V: TRBV20-1
J: TRBJ2-2
CDR3: CSAGDNTGELFF
DNA: TGCAGTGCTGGAGATAACACCGGGGAGCTGTTTTTT

size: many
D: TRBD1
V: TRBV19
J: TRBJ1-5
CDR3: CASTKTGDQPQHF
DNA: TGTGCCAGTACCAAGACAGGGGACCAGCCCCAGCATTTT

size: -
D: -
V: TRBV28
J: TRBJ1-5
CDR3: CASSLSYGGNQPQHF
DNA: TGTGCCAGCAGTTTATCCTACGGGGGCAATCAGCCCCAGCATTTT

size: many
D: -
V: TRBV28
J: TRBJ1-1
CDR3: CASRTPSGADTEAFF
DNA: TGTGCCAGCAGGACCCCTTCAGGGGCGGACACTGAAGCTTTCTTT

size: many
D: -
V: TRBV12-3/TRBV12-4
J: TRBJ2-1
CDR3: CASSLNRAHEQFF
DNA: TGTGCCAGCAGCCTTAACAGGGCCCATGAGCAGTTCTTC

size: many
D: TRBD2
V: TRBV20-1
J: TRBJ2-7
CDR3: CSAPGVAGAYEQYF
DNA: TGCAGTGCTCCTGGGGTAGCGGGAGCTTACGAGCAGTACTTC

size: many
D: -
V: TRBV30
J: TRBJ2-7
CDR3: CAWLSGTSKWMGF
DNA: TGTGCCTGGCTTTCCGGGACCTCTAAGTGGATGGGCTTC

size: many
D: -
V: TRBV25-1
J: TRBJ1-1
CDR3: CASSGPGGGTEAFF
DNA: TGTGCCAGCAGTGGACCAGGTGGGGGCACTGAAGCTTTCTTT

size: many
D: TRBD2
V: TRBV20-1
J: TRBJ2-1
CDR3: CSAPLRTSGSGEQFF
DNA: TGCAGTGCTCCCCTCCGGACTAGCGGGAGCGGTGAGCAGTTCTTC

size: many
D: TRBD2
V: TRBV6-1
J: TRBJ2-3
CDR3: CASLLQRGSTDTQYF
DNA: TGTGCCAGCTTGTTGCAGCGGGGAAGCACAGATACGCAGTATTTT

size: -
D: -
V: TRBV5-5
J: TRBJ2-1
CDR3: CASSLMGESYNEQFF
DNA: TGTGCCAGCAGCTTGATGGGGGAATCCTACAATGAGCAGTTCTTC

size: once
D: TRBD2
V: TRBV28
J: TRBJ2-7
CDR3: CASSFLGGGLSYEQCF
DNA: TGTGCCAGCAGTTTCTTGGGCGGGGGACTGTCCTACGAGCAGTGCTTC

size: few
D: TRBD2
V: TRBV12-3/TRBV12-4
J: TRBJ2-3
CDR3: CASSSTGTSGRTDTQYF
DNA: TGTGCCAGCAGTTCTACCGGGACTAGCGGGAGAACAGATACGCAGTATTTT

size: many
D: TRBD1
V: TRBV5-1
J: TRBJ2-1
CDR3: CASRGAGTGGVLVVNEQFF
DNA: TGCGCCAGCAGAGGAGCCGGGACAGGGGGCGTATTAGTTGTCAATGAGCAGTTCTTC

size: few
D: -
V: TRBV20-1
J: TRBJ2-1
CDR3: CSARGSASYNEQFF
DNA: TGCAGTGCTCGAGGGTCAGCATCCTACAATGAGCAGTTCTTC

size: many
D: -
V: TRBV20-1
J: TRBJ2-7
CDR3: CSAREGAYEQYF
DNA: TGCAGTGCCCGAGAGGGGGCCTACGAGCAGTACTTC

size: many
D: -
V: TRBV7-3
J: TRBJ2-1
CDR3: CASSSSVLSYNEQFF
DNA: TGTGCCAGCAGCTCCTCGGTCCTCTCCTACAATGAGCAGTTCTTC

size: few
D: -
V: TRBV28
J: TRBJ1-3
CDR3: CASLEGPISGNTIYF
DNA: TGTGCCAGTCTGGAAGGACCGATCTCTGGAAACACCATATATTTT

size: few
D: TRBD1
V: TRBV19
J: TRBJ2-2
CDR3: CASADRGVRRGGELFF
DNA: TGTGCCAGCGCCGACAGGGGTGTGCGGCGTGGCGGGGAGCTGTTTTTT

size: many
D: -
V: TRBV20-1
J: TRBJ2-7
CDR3: CSAISSGEQYF
DNA: TGCAGTGCTATTTCCTCGGGCGAGCAGTACTTC

size: -
D: -
V: TRBV29-1
J: TRBJ2-5
CDR3: CSVGPGVQTQYF
DNA: -

size: many
D: -
V: TRBV6-5
J: TRBJ2-6
CDR3: CASSYSEASGANVLTF
DNA: TGTGCCAGCAGTTACTCGGAAGCCTCTGGGGCCAACGTCCTGACTTTC

size: many
D: TRBD1
V: TRBV20-1
J: TRBJ2-3
CDR3: CSALRRGTGVTDTQYF
DNA: TGCAGTGCCCTCCGCCGCGGGACAGGGGTCACAGATACGCAGTATTTT

size: -
D: TRBD2
V: TRBV14
J: TRBJ2-1
CDR3: CASSQVDLVTAGGVNEQFF
DNA: TGTGCCAGCAGCCAAGTGGATCTAGTGACGGCCGGGGGGGTCAATGAGCAGTTCTTC

size: -
D: -
V: TRBV5-1
J: TRBJ1-1
CDR3: CASSLVFGRNTEAFF
DNA: TGCGCCAGCAGCCTCGTTTTTGGGAGGAACACTGAAGCTTTCTTT

size: many
D: -
V: TRBV19
J: TRBJ2-2
CDR3: CASSIGGVTSRGELFF
DNA: TGTGCCAGTAGTATTGGGGGCGTGACCTCACGGGGGGAGCTGTTTTTT

size: -
D: -
V: TRBV2
J: TRBJ1-6
CDR3: CASSLGLGATPLNSPLHF
DNA: TGTGCCAGCAGTTTAGGTCTGGGGGCCACTCCACTCAATTCACCCCTCCACTTT

size: many
D: -
V: TRBV20-1
J: TRBJ2-5
CDR3: CSASKRQETQYF
DNA: TGCAGTGCTAGTAAAAGACAAGAGACCCAGTACTTC

size: -
D: TRBD1
V: TRBV7-3
J: TRBJ1-1
CDR3: CASSPDRDYTEAFF
DNA: TGTGCCAGCAGCCCAGACAGGGACTACACTGAAGCTTTCTTT

size: many
D: -
V: TRBV30
J: TRBJ2-3
CDR3: CASGLPGADTQYF
DNA: TGTGCCTCGGGACTCCCCGGGGCAGATACGCAGTATTTT

size: many
D: -
V: TRBV12-3/TRBV12-4
J: TRBJ2-2
CDR3: CASSLVQGLPGELFF
DNA: TGTGCCAGCAGTTTAGTGCAGGGGTTGCCCGGGGAGCTGTTTTTT

size: many
D: TRBD2
V: TRBV3-1
J: TRBJ2-7
CDR3: CASSHGLAVSYEQYF
DNA: TGTGCCAGCAGCCACGGACTAGCGGTCTCCTACGAGCAGTACTTC

size: many
D: TRBD2
V: TRBV19
J: TRBJ2-3
CDR3: CASSTPRREGTDTQYF
DNA: TGTGCCAGTAGTACTCCTAGGCGGGAGGGCACAGATACGCAGTATTTT

size: -
D: -
V: TRBV4-1
J: TRBJ1-3
CDR3: CASIQGSTGGNTIYF
DNA: TGCGCCAGCATCCAAGGCAGCACTGGTGGAAACACCATATATTTT

size: many
D: -
V: TRBV2
J: TRBJ1-5
CDR3: CASSERENQPQHF
DNA: TGTGCCAGCAGTGAGCGGGAGAATCAGCCCCAGCATTTT